The 6 T cell receptor beta chains reported below all come from one sample, sequenced in a study of T cell repertoires in cytomegalovirus infection. TCRdb redid the calling of the reads with MiXCR, one entry per CDR3 protein. Of approximately 990,000 distinct CDR3 sequences detected, around 29% appear once; the ten largest clones hold over 12%. These receptors' targets are unknown. The sample in question was cultured CD8+ T cells from PBMCs, obtained from culture after CMV antigen stimulation. These TCRs come from a human donor in good health (CMV status not recorded). Some clones in this sample may be carry-over from other donors' samples.

The sample holds a few counts of this clonotype. The chain has TRBV5-8 and TRBJ1-1, with D maybe TRBD1 (6 bases). Trimming removed 4 bases from V and 4 bases from J, with 20 bases in between. Germline V gene sequence: CDR1 SGHTS, CDR2 YDEGEE. The CDR3 sequence is 16 residues long. CDR3 in amino acids: CASSLNWDTEGTEAFF. The CDR3 nucleotides are TGTGCCAGCAGCCTTAACTGGGACACCGAGGGCACTGAAGCTTTCTTT.

The chain couples TRBV23-1 to TRBJ1-1; D is uncertain. TRBV23-1 is labeled an ORF, and its function is uncertain. This CDR3 has 15 residues. Trimming stripped 0 bases from V and 5 bases from J, with 13 bases between. Here the CDR3 DNA reads TGCGCCAGCAGTCAATCTGGTAGAAGGGCAACTGAAGCTTTCTTT. It translates to CASSQSGRRATEAFF.

This chain links TRBV4-1 with TRBJ2-3; no clear D gene. The CDR3 contains 15 residues. In germline, CDR1 is MGHRA, CDR2 YSYEKL. Trimming left V 4 bases short and J 1 base short, with 12 bases between. The CDR3 region is CASSPGWFGTDTQYF. As DNA, the CDR3 is TGCGCCAGCAGCCCGGGCTGGTTTGGCACAGATACGCAGTATTTT.

Only a few counts were recorded for this clonotype. The V call is TRBV6-1, the J call TRBJ2-6; D is undetermined. The CDR3 loop spans 16 amino acids. Trimming cost V 7 bases and J 5 bases, with 18 bases left between them. Germline values: CDR1 MNHNS, CDR2 SASEGT. This CDR3 is CASTSHKALRANVLTF. The CDR3 nucleotides are TGTGCCAGCACCTCTCATAAGGCTCTGCGGGCCAACGTCCTGACTTTC.

This clonotype was seen a few times. This chain uses TRBV7-8 with TRBJ1-1; D remains ambiguous. The CDR3 is 13 residues long. CDR1 is SGHVS, CDR2 FQNEAQ, per germline. Trimming removed 4 bases from V and 6 bases from J, with 12 bases in between. The CDR3 here is CASSSPSGAEAFF. The DNA of the CDR3 is TGTGCCAGCAGCTCGCCCTCCGGAGCTGAAGCTTTCTTT. Based on the CDR3 plus reference TRBV7-8 and TRBJ1-1, the full variable domain is GAGVSQSPRYKVAKRGQDVALRCDPISGHVSLFWYQQALGQGPEFLTYFQNEAQLDKSGLPSDRFFAERPEGSVSTLKIQRTQQEDSAVYLCASSSPSGAEAFFGQGTRLTVV.

Concerning this clonotype itself: A much larger clone is a single base away; this may be a read error. DNA of the CDR3: TGTGCCAGCAGCAACCGGGACAGGGGGTACAATGAGCAGTTCTTC. Its translation: CASSNRDRGYNEQFF. V usage is TRBV11-3 and J usage is TRBJ2-1; 11 positions match TRBD1. Per germline, CDR1 SGHNT and CDR2 YENEEA. This CDR3 has 15 amino acids. V lost 5 bases and J lost 4; bases outside the gene matches: 4.